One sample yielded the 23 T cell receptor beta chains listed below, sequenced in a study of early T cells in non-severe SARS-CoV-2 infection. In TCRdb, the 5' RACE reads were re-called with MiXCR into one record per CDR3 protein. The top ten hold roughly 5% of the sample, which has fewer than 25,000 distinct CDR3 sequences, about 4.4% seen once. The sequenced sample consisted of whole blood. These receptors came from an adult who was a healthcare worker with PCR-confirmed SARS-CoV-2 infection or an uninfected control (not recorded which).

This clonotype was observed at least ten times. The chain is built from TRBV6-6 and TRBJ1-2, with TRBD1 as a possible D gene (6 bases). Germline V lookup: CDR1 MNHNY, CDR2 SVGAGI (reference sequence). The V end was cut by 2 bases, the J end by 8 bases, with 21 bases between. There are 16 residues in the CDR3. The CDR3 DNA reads TGTGCCAGCAGTTACCCTTCCTTATACAGGGAAGACGGCTACACCTTC. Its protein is CASSYPSLYREDGYTF.

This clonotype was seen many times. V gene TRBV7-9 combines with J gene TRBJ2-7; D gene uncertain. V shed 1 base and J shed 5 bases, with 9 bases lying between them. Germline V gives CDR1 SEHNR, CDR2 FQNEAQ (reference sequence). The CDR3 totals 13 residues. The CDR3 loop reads CASSLVAGNEQYF. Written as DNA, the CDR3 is TGTGCCAGCAGCTTAGTCGCTGGGAACGAGCAGTACTTC. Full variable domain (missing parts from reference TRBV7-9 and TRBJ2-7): DTGVSQNPRHKITKRGQNVTFRCDPISEHNRLYWYRQTLGQGPEFLTYFQNEAQLEKSRLLSDRFSAERPKGSFSTLEIQRTEQGDSAMYLCASSLVAGNEQYFGPGTRLTVT.

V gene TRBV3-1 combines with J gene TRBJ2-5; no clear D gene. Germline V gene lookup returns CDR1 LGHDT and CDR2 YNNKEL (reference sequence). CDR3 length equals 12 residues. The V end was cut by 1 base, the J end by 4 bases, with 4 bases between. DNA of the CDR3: TGTGCCAGCAGCCAAGGGGGAGAGACCCAGTACTTC. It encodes CASSQGGETQYF.

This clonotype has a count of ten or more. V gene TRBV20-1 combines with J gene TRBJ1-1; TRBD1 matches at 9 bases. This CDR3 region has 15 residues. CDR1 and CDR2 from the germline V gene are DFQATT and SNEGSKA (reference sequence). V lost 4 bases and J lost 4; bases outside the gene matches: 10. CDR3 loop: CSAKQGAGVGTEAFF. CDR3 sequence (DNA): TGCAGTGCTAAACAGGGGGCCGGTGTTGGCACTGAAGCTTTCTTT.

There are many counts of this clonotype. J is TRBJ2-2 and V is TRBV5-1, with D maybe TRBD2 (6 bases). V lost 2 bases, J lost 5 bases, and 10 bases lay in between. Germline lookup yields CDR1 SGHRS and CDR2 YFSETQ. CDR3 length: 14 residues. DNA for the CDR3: TGCGCCAGCAGCTTAGGGCGGGAAACCGGGGAGCTGTTTTTT. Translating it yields CASSLGRETGELFF.

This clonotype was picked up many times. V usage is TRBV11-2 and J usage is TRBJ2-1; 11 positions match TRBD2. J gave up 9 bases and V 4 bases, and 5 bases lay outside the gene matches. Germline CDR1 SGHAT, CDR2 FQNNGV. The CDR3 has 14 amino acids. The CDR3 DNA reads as TGTGCCAGCAGCTCGCCCGGGACTAGCGGTGAGCAGTTCTTC. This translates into CASSSPGTSGEQFF.

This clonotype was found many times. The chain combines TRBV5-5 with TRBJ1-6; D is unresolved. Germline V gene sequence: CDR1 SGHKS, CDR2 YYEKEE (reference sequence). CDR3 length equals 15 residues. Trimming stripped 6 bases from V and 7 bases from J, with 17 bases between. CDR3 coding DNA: TGTGCCAGCAAGACCTGGGTCGCGGGAAATTCACCCCTCCACTTT. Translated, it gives CASKTWVAGNSPLHF.

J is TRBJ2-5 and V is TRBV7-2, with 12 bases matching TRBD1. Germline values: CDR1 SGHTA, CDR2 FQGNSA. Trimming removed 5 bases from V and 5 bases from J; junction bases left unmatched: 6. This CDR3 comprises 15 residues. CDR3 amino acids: CASSAPGQGAETQYF. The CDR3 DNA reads TGTGCCAGCAGCGCACCGGGACAGGGGGCTGAGACCCAGTACTTC.

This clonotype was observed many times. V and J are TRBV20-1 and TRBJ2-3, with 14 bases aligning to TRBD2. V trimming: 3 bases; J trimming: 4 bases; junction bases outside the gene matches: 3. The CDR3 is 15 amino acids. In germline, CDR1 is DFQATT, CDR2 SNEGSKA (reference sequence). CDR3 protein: CSARTSGRAADTQYF. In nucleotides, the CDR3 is TGCAGTGCTAGGACTAGCGGGAGGGCGGCAGATACGCAGTATTTT.

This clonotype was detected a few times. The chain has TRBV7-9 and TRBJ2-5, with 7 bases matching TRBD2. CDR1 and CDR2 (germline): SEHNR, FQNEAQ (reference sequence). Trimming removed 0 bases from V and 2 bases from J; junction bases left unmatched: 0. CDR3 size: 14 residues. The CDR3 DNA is TGTGCCAGCAGCTTAGCGGGGGGGCAAGAGACCCAGTACTTC. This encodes CASSLAGGQETQYF.

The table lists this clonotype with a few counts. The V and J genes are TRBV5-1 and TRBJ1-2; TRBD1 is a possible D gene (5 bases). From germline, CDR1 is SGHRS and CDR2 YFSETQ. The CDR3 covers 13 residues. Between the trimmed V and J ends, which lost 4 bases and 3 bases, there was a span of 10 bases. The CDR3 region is CASSVGEDYGYTF. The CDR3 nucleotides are TGCGCCAGCAGCGTAGGGGAGGACTATGGCTACACCTTC.

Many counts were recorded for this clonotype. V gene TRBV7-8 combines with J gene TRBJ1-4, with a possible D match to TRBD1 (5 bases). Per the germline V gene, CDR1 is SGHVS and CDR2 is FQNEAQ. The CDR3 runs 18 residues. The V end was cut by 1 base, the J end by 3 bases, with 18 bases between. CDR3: CASSLERALGASNEKLFF. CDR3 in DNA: TGTGCCAGCAGCTTAGAGAGGGCCCTCGGGGCGTCTAATGAAAAACTGTTTTTT. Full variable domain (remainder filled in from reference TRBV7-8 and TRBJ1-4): GAGVSQSPRYKVAKRGQDVALRCDPISGHVSLFWYQQALGQGPEFLTYFQNEAQLDKSGLPSDRFFAERPEGSVSTLKIQRTQQEDSAVYLCASSLERALGASNEKLFFGSGTQLSVL.

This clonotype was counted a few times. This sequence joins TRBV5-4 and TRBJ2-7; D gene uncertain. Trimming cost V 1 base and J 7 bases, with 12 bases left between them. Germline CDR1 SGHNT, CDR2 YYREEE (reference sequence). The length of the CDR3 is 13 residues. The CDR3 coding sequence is TGTGCCAGCAGCTTGAACCCCGGTGGGGAGCAGTACTTC. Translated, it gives CASSLNPGGEQYF. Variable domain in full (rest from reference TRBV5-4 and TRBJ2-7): ETGVTQSPTHLIKTRGQQVTLRCSSQSGHNTVSWYQQALGQGPQFIFQYYREEENGRGNFPPRFSGLQFPNYSSELNVNALELDDSALYLCASSLNPGGEQYFGPGTRLTVT.

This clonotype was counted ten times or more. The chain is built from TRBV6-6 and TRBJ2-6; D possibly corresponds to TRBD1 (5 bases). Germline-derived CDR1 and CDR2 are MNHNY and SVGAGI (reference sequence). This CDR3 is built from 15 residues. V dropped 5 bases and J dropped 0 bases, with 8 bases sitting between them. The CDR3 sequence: CASSETASGANVLTF. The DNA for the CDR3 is TGTGCCAGCAGTGAGACAGCCTCTGGGGCCAACGTCCTGACTTTC.

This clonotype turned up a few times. The CDR3 reads CASSQDRFPLVNEQFF. DNA for the CDR3: TGTGCCAGCAGCCAAGATCGTTTCCCACTAGTCAATGAGCAGTTCTTC. The rearrangement joins TRBV3-1 to TRBJ2-1, with D possibly TRBD2 on 5 matching bases. V was trimmed by 0 bases and J by 6 bases, leaving 15 bases between them. CDR1 is LGHDT and CDR2 is YNNKEL in the germline V gene (reference sequence). The CDR3 has 16 residues.

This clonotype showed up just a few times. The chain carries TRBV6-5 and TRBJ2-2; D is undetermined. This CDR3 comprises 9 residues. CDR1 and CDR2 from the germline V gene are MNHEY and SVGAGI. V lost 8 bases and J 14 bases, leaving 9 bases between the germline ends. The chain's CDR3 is CASEPKLFF. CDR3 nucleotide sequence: TGTGCCAGCGAACCCAAACTGTTTTTT.

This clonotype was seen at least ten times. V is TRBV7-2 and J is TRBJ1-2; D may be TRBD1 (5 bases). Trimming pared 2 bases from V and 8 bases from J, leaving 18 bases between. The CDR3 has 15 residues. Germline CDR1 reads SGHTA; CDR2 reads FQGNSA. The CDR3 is CASSLFSIGTDGYTF. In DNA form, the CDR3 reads TGTGCCAGCAGCTTATTTTCTATTGGGACGGACGGCTACACCTTC.

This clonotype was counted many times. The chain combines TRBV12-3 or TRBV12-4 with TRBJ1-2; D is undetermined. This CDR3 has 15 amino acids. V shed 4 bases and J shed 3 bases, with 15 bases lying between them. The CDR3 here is CASSSLRQLHYGYTF. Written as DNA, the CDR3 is TGTGCCAGCAGTTCGTTGAGGCAGCTTCACTATGGCTACACCTTC.

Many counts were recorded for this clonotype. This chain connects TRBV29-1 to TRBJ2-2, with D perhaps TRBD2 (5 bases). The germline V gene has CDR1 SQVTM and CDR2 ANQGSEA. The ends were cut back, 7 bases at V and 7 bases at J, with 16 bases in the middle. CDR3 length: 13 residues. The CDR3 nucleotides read TGCAGCGGCGGACGCGGACTCAACGGGGAGCTGTTTTTT. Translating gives CSGGRGLNGELFF.

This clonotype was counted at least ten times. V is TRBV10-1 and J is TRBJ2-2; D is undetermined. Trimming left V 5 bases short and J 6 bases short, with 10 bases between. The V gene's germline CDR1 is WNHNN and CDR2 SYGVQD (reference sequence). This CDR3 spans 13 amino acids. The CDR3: CASSPFFSGELFF. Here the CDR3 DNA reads TGCGCCAGCAGTCCATTTTTTTCCGGGGAGCTGTTTTTT.

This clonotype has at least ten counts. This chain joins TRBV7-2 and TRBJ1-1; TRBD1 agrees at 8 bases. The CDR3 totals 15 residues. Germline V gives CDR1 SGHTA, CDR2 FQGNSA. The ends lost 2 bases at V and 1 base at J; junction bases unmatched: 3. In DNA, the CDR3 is TGTGCCAGCAGCTTACTGGGACAGGCGAACACTGAAGCTTTCTTT. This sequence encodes CASSLLGQANTEAFF.

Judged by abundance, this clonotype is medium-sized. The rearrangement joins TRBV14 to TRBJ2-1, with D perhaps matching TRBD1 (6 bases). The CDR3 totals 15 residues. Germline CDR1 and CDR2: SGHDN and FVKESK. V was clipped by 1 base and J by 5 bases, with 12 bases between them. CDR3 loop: CASSQGQGRNNEQFF. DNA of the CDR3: TGTGCCAGCAGCCAAGGGCAGGGGCGGAACAATGAGCAGTTCTTC.

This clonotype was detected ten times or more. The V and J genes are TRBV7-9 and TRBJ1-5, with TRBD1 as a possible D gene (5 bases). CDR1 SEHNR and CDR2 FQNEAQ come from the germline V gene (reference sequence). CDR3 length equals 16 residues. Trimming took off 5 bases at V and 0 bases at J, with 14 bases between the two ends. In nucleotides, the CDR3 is TGTGCCAGCAGCCCAGACAGTGGGTATAGCAATCAGCCCCAGCATTTT. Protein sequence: CASSPDSGYSNQPQHF.